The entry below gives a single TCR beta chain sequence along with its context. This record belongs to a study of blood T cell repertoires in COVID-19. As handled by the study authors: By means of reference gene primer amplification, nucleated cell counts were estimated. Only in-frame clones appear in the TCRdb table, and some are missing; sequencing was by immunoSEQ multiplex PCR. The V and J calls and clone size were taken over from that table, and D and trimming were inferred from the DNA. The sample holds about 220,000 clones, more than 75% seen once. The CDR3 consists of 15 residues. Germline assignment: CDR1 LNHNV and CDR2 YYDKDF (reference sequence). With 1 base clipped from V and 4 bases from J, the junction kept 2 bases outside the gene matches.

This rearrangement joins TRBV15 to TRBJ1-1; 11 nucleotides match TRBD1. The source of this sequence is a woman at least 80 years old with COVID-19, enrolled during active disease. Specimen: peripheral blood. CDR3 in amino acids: CATSRVGQGATEAFF. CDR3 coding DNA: TGTGCCACCAGCAGAGTAGGACAGGGGGCCACTGAAGCTTTCTTT.